This T cell receptor (beta chain) was sequenced during a study of CD8+CD57+ T cells in acquired aplastic anemia. About the research overall: Sorted CD4+ and CD8+ cell DNA averaged roughly 3.2 ug.

Study-wide points: With respect to CD8+ Simpson's diversity, patients and controls did not differ significantly.

For CDR3 and TCR beta VDJ profiling, genomic DNA was the template used. TCRdb used MiXCR to reprocess the reads, holding one entry per CDR3 protein. The sample has about 220,000 distinct CDR3 sequences, 30% to 40% seen once; the top ten hold around 1.1%. This clonotype was found many times. Its antigen is unknown. Sequencing was done on a sample of sorted CD4+, CD8+, or CD8+CD57+ T cells (not recorded which) from PBMCs. This clonotype was obtained from a human donor in good health, serving as a control.

As DNA, the CDR3 is TGTGCCAGCAGGACCGTGGACGGGACCTACGAGCAGTACTTC. This translates into CASRTVDGTYEQYF. V is TRBV2 and J is TRBJ2-7; D may be TRBD2 (5 bases). CDR1 and CDR2 (germline): SNHLY, FYNNEI. Trimming left V 6 bases short and J 2 bases short, with 14 bases between. The CDR3 has 14 residues.